The source of this T cell receptor beta chain is a study of blood T cell repertoires in COVID-19. The CDR3 is 16 amino acids. Germline V gene lookup returns CDR1 LNHDA and CDR2 SQIVND (reference sequence). V was cut by 5 bases and J by 9 bases, with 23 bases left in between. In the authors' methods: Amplification from reference gene primers served as the basis for estimated nucleated cell counts. Some clones are missing from TCRdb's copy, which holds only in-frame ones; the method was immunoSEQ multiplex PCR. That table furnishes V, J and clone size, whereas the DNA furnished D and trimming. The data hold approximately 240,000 clones, with about 93% observed a single time.

The source of this sequence is a man aged 30 to 39 with COVID-19, enrolled during active disease. This chain joins TRBV19 and TRBJ1-5; D is perhaps TRBD1 (5 bases). The specimen was peripheral blood. The CDR3 nucleotides are TGTGCCAGTAGTGAGGGACCGGCCGGAGGGGCTGGGCCCCAGCATTTT. It translates to CASSEGPAGGAGPQHF.